The 27 T cell receptor beta chains below come from one sample, sequenced in a study of T cells after yellow fever vaccination. Via MiXCR, TCRdb re-called the 5' RACE reads, giving one row per CDR3 protein. The sample carries hundreds of thousands of distinct CDR3 sequences, about 19% recorded once. The sample here was PBMCs, taken 15 days after the yellow fever booster vaccination. The receptors here all came from a man aged 25 to 45 who received the YFV17D yellow fever vaccine.

This sequence joins TRBV12-3 or TRBV12-4 and TRBJ1-1; D gene ambiguous. Between the trimmed V and J ends, which lost 3 bases and 0 bases, there was a span of 17 bases. CDR3 length equals 17 residues. The CDR3: CASSFLHRAGMNTEAFF. CDR3 sequence (DNA): TGTGCCAGCAGTTTCCTTCATCGTGCAGGTATGAACACTGAAGCTTTCTTT.

The J gene is TRBJ2-1, the V gene TRBV14; D gene unclear. The CDR3 spans 11 residues. Germline-derived CDR1 and CDR2 are SGHDN and FVKESK. V was trimmed by 3 bases and J by 13 bases, leaving 10 bases between them. The CDR3 bases are TGTGCCAGCAGCCATTATGACAATCAGTTCTTC. It codes for CASSHYDNQFF.

This clonotype was counted between two and nine times. The rearrangement links TRBV24-1 to TRBJ2-3; 8 bases match TRBD2. Germline V gene lookup returns CDR1 KGHDR and CDR2 SFDVKD. The J segment lost 4 bases and the V segment lost 5 bases, leaving 10 bases of the junction unmatched. CDR3 length: 16 amino acids. CDR3 sequence (DNA): TGTGCCACCAGTGCCGCCAGCGGGAGAGGCTCAGATACGCAGTATTTT. Translated, it gives CATSAASGRGSDTQYF.

This clonotype was counted a few times. The chain employs TRBV20-1 and TRBJ2-7; weak D call: TRBD1 (5 bases). The germline CDR1 and CDR2 sequences are DFQATT and SNEGSKA (reference sequence). The CDR3 is 14 amino acids. V lost 6 bases and J 0 bases, leaving 15 bases between the germline ends. CDR3 amino acids: CSATEVRGSYEQYF. The CDR3 coding sequence is TGCAGTGCCACTGAGGTTAGGGGCTCCTACGAGCAGTACTTC.

This clonotype was recorded a few times. One end of the junction does not line up with germline, which may come from a read error. This chain uses TRBV2 with TRBJ2-7; the match to TRBD2 covers 12 bases. Germline V gene data show CDR1 as SNHLY and CDR2 as FYNNEI. The CDR3 contains 13 residues. CDR3 DNA: TGTGCCAGCAGCGGCGGGACTAGCGGGCGCGTCTTCTTC. Translating gives CASSGGTSGRVFF.

The chain combines TRBV10-2 with TRBJ2-7, with no clear D. The CDR3 length is 12 residues. With 0 bases removed from V and 4 bases from J, the gap between germline ends came to 4 bases. Germline V CDR1 and CDR2: WSHSY, SAAADI. CDR3 sequence reads: CASSESMYEQYF. The CDR3 nucleotides read TGCGCCAGCAGTGAGTCGATGTACGAGCAGTACTTC.

This clonotype was picked up a small number of times. DNA of the CDR3: TGTGCCAGCAGTTTAGTCCCTCATGTTAGCGGGAGCTACGAGCAGTACTTC. Translation gives CASSLVPHVSGSYEQYF. The chain is built from TRBV28 and TRBJ2-7, with 9 positions matching TRBD2. Germline CDR1 MDHEN, CDR2 SYDVKM. The CDR3 covers 17 residues. The trim removed 2 bases at V and 3 bases at J, leaving 11 bases unmatched. The variable domain in full, completed from reference TRBV28 and TRBJ2-7, reads DVKVTQSSRYLVKRTGEKVFLECVQDMDHENMFWYRQDPGLGLRLIYFSYDVKMKEKGDIPEGYSVSREKKERFSLILESASTNQTSMYLCASSLVPHVSGSYEQYFGPGTRLTVT.

The chain links TRBV28 to TRBJ2-7; 9 nucleotides align to TRBD2. Germline CDR1 and CDR2: MDHEN and SYDVKM. V was clipped by 5 bases and J by 3 bases; unmatched bases: 8. This CDR3 is 15 amino acids long. CDR3 protein: CASSIPGLAGYEQYF. CDR3 in DNA: TGTGCCAGCAGTATCCCGGGACTAGCCGGCTACGAGCAGTACTTC. Full variable domain (rest looked up from reference TRBV28 and TRBJ2-7): DVKVTQSSRYLVKRTGEKVFLECVQDMDHENMFWYRQDPGLGLRLIYFSYDVKMKEKGDIPEGYSVSREKKERFSLILESASTNQTSMYLCASSIPGLAGYEQYFGPGTRLTVT.

V is TRBV10-3 and J is TRBJ2-1, with a tentative D call TRBD2 (5 bases). V was shortened by 8 bases and J by 0 bases, with 11 bases between the two germline ends. Germline-derived CDR1 and CDR2 are ENHRY and SYGVKD. The CDR3 runs 14 residues. This CDR3 is CAISPAGSYNEQFF. The CDR3 nucleotides read TGTGCCATCTCCCCGGCGGGCTCCTACAATGAGCAGTTCTTC.

The J gene is TRBJ1-2, the V gene TRBV20-1; no firm D call. The CDR3 has 12 residues. Trimming removed 1 base at V and 8 bases at J, with 11 bases between. Germline-derived CDR1 and CDR2 are DFQATT and SNEGSKA (reference sequence). The CDR3 DNA is TGCAGTGCTAGAGTGGCAGCTAAAGGCTACACCTTC. This translates into CSARVAAKGYTF.

This clonotype was counted between two and nine times. V is TRBV24-1 and J is TRBJ2-1, with 9 nucleotides matching TRBD1. This CDR3 contains 16 residues. Germline V gene data show CDR1 as KGHDR and CDR2 as SFDVKD. V was clipped by 4 bases and J by 4 bases; unmatched bases: 7. DNA of the CDR3: TGTGCCACCAGTGAGCAACCGGGACAGGGATACAATGAGCAGTTCTTC. Translating it yields CATSEQPGQGYNEQFF.

This clonotype was counted a few times. The DNA of the CDR3 is TGTGCCAGCTCAAACAGGGGGCAGGAGCAGTTCTTC. As protein: CASSNRGQEQFF. The chain employs TRBV18 and TRBJ2-1; 9 positions agree with TRBD1. V lost 5 bases and J lost 10; bases outside the gene matches: 3. Germline CDR1 and CDR2: KGHSH and LQKENI. The CDR3 totals 12 residues.

V gene TRBV20-1 combines with J gene TRBJ1-1; weak D call: TRBD1 (5 bases). V gave up 7 bases and J gave up 1 base, with 13 bases separating them. Per the germline V gene, CDR1 is DFQATT and CDR2 is SNEGSKA (reference sequence). This CDR3 comprises 13 residues. The CDR3 DNA sequence: TGCAGTGTGGACCCAGGACAGAACACTGAAGCTTTCTTT. It encodes CSVDPGQNTEAFF.

The genes are TRBV9 and TRBJ2-2, with a weak D call TRBD1 (6 bases). Germline assignment: CDR1 SGDLS and CDR2 YYNGEE. The CDR3 length is 15 residues. The V end lost 4 bases, the J end lost 1 base, and 11 bases lay between the germline ends. CDR3 sequence reads: CASSPIGGNTGELFF. DNA for the CDR3: TGTGCCAGCAGCCCAATAGGGGGGAACACCGGGGAGCTGTTTTTT. Full variable domain (missing parts from reference TRBV9 and TRBJ2-2): DSGVTQTPKHLITATGQRVTLRCSPRSGDLSVYWYQQSLDQGLQFLIQYYNGEERAKGNILERFSAQQFPDLHSELNLSSLELGDSALYFCASSPIGGNTGELFFGEGSRLTVL.

This clonotype was detected a few times. The chain joins TRBV5-1 to TRBJ2-5; 11 bases are a match to TRBD2. The junction had 4 bases not matched to a gene; V was cut back by 0 bases and J by 3 bases. Germline CDR1 SGHRS, CDR2 YFSETQ. This CDR3 spans 16 amino acids. For the CDR3, the DNA is TGCGCCAGCAGCTTGGCTCTAGCGGGAGGAAAAGAGACCCAGTACTTC. Translated: CASSLALAGGKETQYF. Looking up the rest from reference TRBV5-1 and TRBJ2-5 gives the full variable domain: KAGVTQTPRYLIKTRGQQVTLSCSPISGHRSVSWYQQTPGQGLQFLFEYFSETQRNKGNFPGRFSGRQFSNSRSEMNVSTLELGDSALYLCASSLALAGGKETQYFGPGTRLLVL.

In this sample, this clonotype turned up a few times. The rearrangement uses TRBV7-2 and TRBJ2-2, with 9 bases identical to TRBD1. The germline CDR1 and CDR2 sequences are SGHTA and FQGNSA. The CDR3 loop spans 17 amino acids. V trimming: 3 bases; J trimming: 6 bases; junction bases outside the gene matches: 11. DNA for the CDR3: TGTGCCAGCAGCTTGCGTCCCCCCGGGACAGGGCCCGGGGAGCTGTTTTTT. Amino acid sequence: CASSLRPPGTGPGELFF.

The chain carries TRBV6-1 and TRBJ1-6; D call uncertain. V dropped 10 bases and J dropped 0 bases, with 13 bases sitting between them. The length of the CDR3 is 15 residues. The V gene's germline CDR1 is MNHNS and CDR2 SASEGT. The CDR3 nucleotides read TGTGCCACCCTCCCGAGGGACTCCTATAATTCACCCCTCCACTTT. This encodes CATLPRDSYNSPLHF.

This clonotype was observed a handful of times. The gene calls are TRBV10-3 and TRBJ2-1; 8 bases are shared with TRBD2. The germline gives CDR1 ENHRY, CDR2 SYGVKD. This CDR3 is built from 14 residues. Unmatched junction bases numbered 1, after V lost 2 bases and J lost 4 bases. CDR3 coding DNA: TGTGCCATCAGTGAGACTAGCGGATACAATGAGCAGTTCTTC. Protein sequence: CAISETSGYNEQFF.

The rearrangement uses TRBV20-1 and TRBJ1-6; D is uncertain. V was pared by 4 bases and J by 9 bases, with 16 bases between. This CDR3 has 14 amino acids. Germline CDR1 is DFQATT and CDR2 is SNEGSKA (reference sequence). CDR3 DNA sequence: TGCAGTGCTAAGCGGGTCTCCGTTGGTTCACCCCTCCACTTT. The encoded protein is CSAKRVSVGSPLHF.

This clonotype showed up many times. V usage is TRBV7-2 and J usage is TRBJ2-7; tentatively, D is TRBD1 (6 bases). The CDR3 totals 14 residues. V lost 4 bases and J lost 1, with 11 bases in between. Germline V gives CDR1 SGHTA, CDR2 FQGNSA. CDR3 bases: TGTGCCAGCAGCTCCCAGGGGCAGTCCTACGAGCAGTACTTC. Amino acid sequence: CASSSQGQSYEQYF.

The chain couples TRBV7-2 to TRBJ2-7; 8 positions agree with TRBD1. The CDR3 length is 14 residues. The V gene's germline CDR1 is SGHTA and CDR2 FQGNSA. The ends lost 5 bases at V and 0 bases at J; junction bases unmatched: 3. The CDR3 region is CASSAGGSSYEQYF. CDR3 DNA sequence: TGTGCCAGCAGCGCAGGGGGCAGCTCCTACGAGCAGTACTTC.

There are a few counts of this clonotype. The chain couples TRBV29-1 to TRBJ2-7; D gene unclear. CDR1 and CDR2 (germline): SQVTM, ANQGSEA. Trimming left V 5 bases short and J 2 bases short, with 13 bases between. CDR3 size: 13 residues. The CDR3 sequence is CSVRGEHTYEQYF. CDR3 bases: TGCAGCGTTCGAGGCGAGCACACCTACGAGCAGTACTTC.

This clonotype turned up a few times. The V call is TRBV3-1, the J call TRBJ2-7; D is ambiguous. The V end lost 4 bases, the J end lost 5 bases, and 12 bases lay between the germline ends. The CDR3 has 13 amino acids. Germline CDR1 LGHDT, CDR2 YNNKEL (reference sequence). The CDR3 region is CASSPLGFNEQYF. CDR3 sequence (DNA): TGTGCCAGCAGCCCCCTCGGATTTAACGAGCAGTACTTC.

J is TRBJ2-2 and V is TRBV7-2, with D possibly matching TRBD1 (6 bases). Trimming removed 1 base at V and 8 bases at J, with 11 bases between. The CDR3 totals 14 residues. Per germline, CDR1 SGHTA and CDR2 FQGNSA. The CDR3 bases are TGTGCCAGCAGCTTAGACAGGGTCTGGGGGGAGCTGTTTTTT. Its protein is CASSLDRVWGELFF.

The chain is built from TRBV6-2 or TRBV6-3 and TRBJ2-1; either TRBD1 or TRBD2 may supply D (5 bases each). This CDR3 has 15 amino acids. Trimming cost V 7 bases and J 0 bases, with 13 bases left between them. Germline CDR1 is MNHEY and CDR2 is SVGEGT. The DNA of the CDR3 is TGTGCCAGCACCAACCCAGGGAGCTCCTACAATGAGCAGTTCTTC. This codes for CASTNPGSSYNEQFF.

The gene calls are TRBV6-2 or TRBV6-3 and TRBJ2-7; D is perhaps TRBD2 (5 bases). CDR3 length: 15 amino acids. Germline V gives CDR1 MNHEY, CDR2 SVGEGT. V dropped 6 bases and J dropped 3 bases, with 18 bases sitting between them. The CDR3 coding sequence is TGTGCCAGCAGGGGAGAGAGGACGGGAAACTACGAGCAGTACTTC. This encodes CASRGERTGNYEQYF.

The CDR3 region is CASSLEADEQYF. The CDR3 DNA sequence: TGCGCCAGCAGCTTGGAAGCGGACGAGCAGTACTTC. The chain recombines TRBV5-1 with TRBJ2-7; D possibly corresponds to TRBD2 (5 bases). Germline CDR1 SGHRS, CDR2 YFSETQ. The CDR3 sequence is 12 residues long. Trimming cost V 0 bases and J 5 bases, with 6 bases left between them.